This record concerns one T cell receptor (beta chain) sequence. TCRdb reprocessed the 5' RACE reads via MiXCR and lists one record per CDR3 protein. The sample shows roughly 1.6 million distinct CDR3 sequences, under 35% of them seen only once. These data belong to a study of identical twins. The source is a newborn girl in good health. The sample taken for sequencing was cord blood.

The CDR3 coding sequence is TGTGCCAGCAGCTCTACTAGGGCCGGGGAGCTGTTTTTT. It codes for CASSSTRAGELFF. The chain uses TRBV7-6 and TRBJ2-2; D perhaps matches TRBD2 (5 bases). The CDR3 sequence is 13 residues long. CDR1 and CDR2 (germline): SGHVS, FNYEAQ. V was shortened by 4 bases and J by 6 bases, with 9 bases between the two germline ends.